Sequencing of this T cell receptor (beta chain) was carried out in a study of cytomegalovirus exposure and HLA in healthy donors. Broader study findings: Under in vitro conditions, three CMV-associated chains were confirmed as specific for CMV antigens. In a later analysis, an Asian-associated ancestry cluster reportedly showed fewer N-insertions than the roughly 700-donor mean. DRB1 showed the most TCR associations and HLA-C the fewest in a later analysis, as rates varied by HLA locus.

This clone has more than one count but fewer than ten. What it recognizes is unknown. The PCR employed 60 Vbeta primers together with 13 Jbeta primers. Assay: immunoSEQ multiplex PCR; the TCRdb copy retains only in-frame clones and omits some. The table includes around 150,000 clones, nearly 80% detected once. Healthy people donating bone marrow made up the donors. This CDR3 comprises 16 residues. Germline-derived CDR1 and CDR2 are KGHSH and LQKENI. V gave up 4 bases and J gave up 4 bases, with 19 bases separating them. The genes are TRBV18 and TRBJ1-2; possible D gene TRBD1, 5 bases. The material sequenced was PBMCs. The TCR originated in a man aged 18 to 30 in good health and CMV-seropositive. The CDR3 DNA is TGTGCCAGCTCACAATCCCCAACGCAGGGTGGCTATGGCTACACCTTC. Amino acids: CASSQSPTQGGYGYTF.